Given below is one TCR beta chain in context. Its antigen is as yet unknown. The protocol was immunoSEQ multiplex PCR, while the TCRdb copy is restricted to in-frame clones and leaves out a portion. This repertoire shows 95,000 to 150,000 clones, over 75% found once; its top ten account for about 3%. These data belong to a study of T cell responses to AZD1222 COVID-19 vaccine. Whole-study findings and limits: It should be noted that donors were predominantly white British and more often female, and clonal diversity was possibly underestimated.

V shed 4 bases and J 5 bases; nucleotides not matched to a gene: 14. Per germline, CDR1 SGHKS and CDR2 YYEKEE (reference sequence). The CDR3 sequence is 17 residues long. The chain carries TRBV5-5 and TRBJ2-5; 10 positions agree with TRBD2. The TCR sequence derives from an adult in good health. Source: peripheral blood, taken on day 0 of AZD1222 vaccination. Here the CDR3 DNA reads TGTGCCAGCAGCCCACTACCCAGCGGGGGGGAGGGGGAGACCCAGTACTTC. This translates into CASSPLPSGGEGETQYF.